This T cell receptor (beta chain) was identified during a study of glioma-infiltrating T cells after dendritic cell vaccination. General observations from the study: Survival was not directly related to TCR clonality in these patients.

The protocol was immunoSEQ multiplex PCR, while the TCRdb copy is restricted to in-frame clones and leaves out a portion. The sample includes about 82,000 clones, roughly 89% of them seen just once. Turning to this clone: The antigen remains unidentified.

This CDR3 has 12 residues. The germline V gene has CDR1 SNHLY and CDR2 FYNNEI. The ends were cut back, 5 bases at V and 8 bases at J, with 7 bases in the middle. This specimen was blood, taken before dendritic cell vaccination. The rearrangement joins TRBV2 to TRBJ1-6; the D gene is possibly TRBD1 (6 bases). This clonotype originated in a human donor with glioblastoma. The CDR3 sequence: CASSYRDSPLHF. The CDR3 DNA sequence: TGTGCCAGCAGTTACAGGGATTCACCCCTCCACTTT.